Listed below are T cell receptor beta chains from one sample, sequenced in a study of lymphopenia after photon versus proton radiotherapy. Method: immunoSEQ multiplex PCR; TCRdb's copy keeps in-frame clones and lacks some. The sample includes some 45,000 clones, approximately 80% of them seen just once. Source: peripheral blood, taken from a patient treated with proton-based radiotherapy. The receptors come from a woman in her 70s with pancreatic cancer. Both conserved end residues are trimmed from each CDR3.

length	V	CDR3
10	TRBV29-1	SVWAGTGELF
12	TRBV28	ASRGAEGYNEQF
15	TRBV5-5	ASSRPEGSGKIYEQY
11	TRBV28	ASSVRDNYGYT
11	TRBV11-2	ASSLESVNEQF
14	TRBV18	ASSPPKITSTDTQY
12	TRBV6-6	ASSPAGNNQPQH
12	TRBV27	ASSLGLGPYEQY
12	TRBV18	ASSLGGVNQPQH
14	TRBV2	ASSGPGHLYQETQY
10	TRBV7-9	ASSLDRTEAF
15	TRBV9	ASSVAAGTRRANVLT
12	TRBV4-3	ASSPGQGGEGYT
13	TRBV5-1	ASSGESRGFTEAF
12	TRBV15	ATSRDRGEETQY
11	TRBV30	AWSHLLGNTIY
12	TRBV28	ASSLYRGQRGYT
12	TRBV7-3	ASSHLGTYNEQF
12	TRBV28	ASSLLGVGETQY
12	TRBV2	ASSQREGPVEQY
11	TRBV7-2	ASSLGQGGGYT
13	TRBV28	ASSLFTDSNQPQH
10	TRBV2	ASRTGVSEQY
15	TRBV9	ASSKGASGRLTDTQY
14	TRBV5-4	ASSLAGGREKSEQF
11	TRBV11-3	ASTRGSTDTQY
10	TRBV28	ASSARRSEAF
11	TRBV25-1	ATGTGDYNEQF
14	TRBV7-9	ASSLVAGGHTGELF
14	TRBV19	ASSAPTSGRRDTQY
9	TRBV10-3	AISASTLQY
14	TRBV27	ASSLSLGRAGNTIY
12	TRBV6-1	ATERAGQGAEAF
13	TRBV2	ASGGTGRSVETQY
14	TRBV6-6	ASSYHSGGGGNEQF
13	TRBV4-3	ASSPEGTGSYGYT
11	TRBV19	ASSAGLLYEQY
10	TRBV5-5	ASSSLGVEQY
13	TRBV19	ASSGGRSTYNEQF
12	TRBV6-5	ASSLRTGLYGYT
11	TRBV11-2	ASSPLAGLALH
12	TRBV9	ASSAYSGNYEQY
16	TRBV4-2	ASSQYPGGAVSNQPQH
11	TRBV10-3	AISQIRNTEAF
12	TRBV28	ASTPGSTYNEQF
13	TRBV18	ASSQGTVPRFEAF
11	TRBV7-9	ASSAGTSGEQY
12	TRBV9	ASSENGDTGELF
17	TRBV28	ASSGDRDRSLLSNQPQH
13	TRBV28	ASRPTDLNTGELF
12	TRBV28	ASRAPGDLYEQY
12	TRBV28	ASSFNGNTGELF
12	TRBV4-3	ASSQVTGNTEAF
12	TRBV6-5	ASSYNRIGTEAF
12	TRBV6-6	ASRADGGNEKLF